The 5 T cell receptor beta chains in this list originate from one sample, sequenced in a study of post-analysis software for immune sequencing data. These receptors have no identified antigens. Study observations and caveats: With TRBV5-6, TRBV5-1 and TRBV20-1 included, about five TRBV segments were more frequent in patients than in controls.

TCR beta cDNA libraries included unique molecular identifiers. One entry per CDR3 protein, called by TCRdb with MiXCR from the PCR reads. The sample holds about 430,000 distinct CDR3 sequences, 30% to 40% seen once. Sequencing was done on a sample of blood. These receptors all come from a girl aged 2-15 years with multiple sclerosis.

The DNA of the CDR3 is TGTGCCAGCATCTCCAAAGGGCTGCCCTACGAGCAGTACTTC. Protein: CASISKGLPYEQYF. V gene TRBV28 combines with J gene TRBJ2-7; no definite D call. The CDR3 runs to 14 residues. Trimming removed 7 bases at V and 2 bases at J, with 15 bases between. In germline, CDR1 is MDHEN, CDR2 SYDVKM.

V and J are TRBV11-1 and TRBJ2-3; 8 bases line up with TRBD2. Germline V lookup: CDR1 SGHAT, CDR2 FQDESV (reference sequence). The CDR3 sequence is 16 residues long. V was pared by 2 bases and J by 2 bases, with 6 bases of the junction left unmatched. As DNA, the CDR3 is TGTGCCAGCAGCTTATTAGCGGGGCGCCCCACAGATACGCAGTATTTT. This encodes CASSLLAGRPTDTQYF.

The chain is built from TRBV20-1 and TRBJ1-1; the D is unclear. The germline CDR1 and CDR2 sequences are DFQATT and SNEGSKA (reference sequence). Trimming left V 0 bases short and J 0 bases short, with 11 bases between. CDR3 size: 15 residues. Here the CDR3 DNA reads TGCAGTGCTAGAGATACCCCCTCCCTGAACACTGAAGCTTTCTTT. It codes for CSARDTPSLNTEAFF.

This clonotype occurred a few times. The rearrangement links TRBV20-1 to TRBJ1-1; no definite D call. The CDR3 is 14 residues long. Germline CDR1 is DFQATT and CDR2 is SNEGSKA (reference sequence). The CDR3, as DNA: TGCAGCACGGTTGGTATACGAGCGGACACTGAAGCTTTCTTT. This gives the protein CSTVGIRADTEAFF.

The rearrangement joins TRBV7-8 to TRBJ2-3; 7 bases are a match to TRBD2. Germline lookup yields CDR1 SGHVS and CDR2 FQNEAQ. Trimming at V came to 1 base and at J to 2 bases, leaving 3 bases not matched to a gene. The CDR3 spans 15 residues. The CDR3 is CASSLDRDYTDTQYF. The CDR3 coding sequence is TGTGCCAGCAGCTTAGACCGGGACTACACAGATACGCAGTATTTT.